Below are 26 T cell receptor beta chains sequenced from a single sample in a study of T cells in Graves' hyperthyroidism and ophthalmopathy. Authors of the study amplified TCR beta CDR3 regions from RNA transcripts. HTBI primers drove first-round RT-PCR of the TCR CDR3. MiXCR, run by TCRdb on the multiplex PCR reads, gives a single entry per CDR3 protein. The sample shows about 690,000 distinct CDR3 sequences, approximately 15% of them seen only once. Input material: blood. The receptors were gathered from a man between 45 and 60 years old with Graves' hyperthyroidism.

The chain has TRBV7-9 and TRBJ2-7, with 9 bases that match TRBD1. The CDR3 has 14 amino acids. Germline CDR1 and CDR2: SEHNR and FQNEAQ (reference sequence). V lost 3 bases to trimming and J lost 5 bases; unmatched junction nucleotides: 5. CDR3 residues: CASSFNGQGNEQYF. CDR3 nucleotides: TGTGCCAGCAGCTTCAACGGACAGGGGAACGAGCAGTACTTC.

The rearrangement joins TRBV19 to TRBJ1-5; maybe TRBD1 (6 bases). V was shortened by 0 bases and J by 5 bases, with 11 bases between the two germline ends. The CDR3 runs 15 residues. CDR1 and CDR2 from the germline V gene are LNHDA and SQIVND (reference sequence). The CDR3 DNA is TGTGCCAGTAGTATAGATGGACAGAAGGATCAGCCCCAGCATTTT. Its protein is CASSIDGQKDQPQHF.

This clonotype has at least ten counts. This chain connects TRBV2 to TRBJ2-2, with no clear D. The germline CDR1 and CDR2 sequences are SNHLY and FYNNEI. Trimming pared 7 bases from V and 4 bases from J, leaving 16 bases between. The CDR3 is 15 amino acids. The CDR3 DNA sequence: TGTGCCAGCAAGAGTCGGAGTGACGGCACCGGGGAGCTGTTTTTT. Amino acid sequence: CASKSRSDGTGELFF.

This clonotype was seen a few times. J is TRBJ1-1 and V is TRBV4-1; D gene uncertain. The ends were cut back, 5 bases at V and 1 base at J, with 14 bases in the middle. The germline V gene has CDR1 MGHRA and CDR2 YSYEKL. The CDR3 loop spans 15 amino acids. CDR3 region: CASSTHLTANTEAFF. The CDR3 DNA sequence: TGCGCCAGCAGCACCCATCTTACAGCGAACACTGAAGCTTTCTTT.

This clonotype has just one count. This chain connects TRBV4-1 to TRBJ2-1; 7 nucleotides match TRBD1. The length of the CDR3 is 14 residues. Per germline, CDR1 MGHRA and CDR2 YSYEKL. V dropped 7 bases and J dropped 6; count of bases not matched to a gene: 9. The DNA of the CDR3 is TGCGCCAGCAACCAGGTAGGGACAGCCAATGAGCAGTTCTTC. It encodes CASNQVGTANEQFF.

This clonotype has a handful of counts. The chain joins TRBV6-6 to TRBJ2-1; a weak D match, TRBD2 (5 bases). The CDR3 sequence is 16 residues long. Germline V gene sequence: CDR1 MNHNY, CDR2 SVGAGI (reference sequence). V dropped 0 bases and J dropped 4 bases, with 13 bases sitting between them. Here the CDR3 reads CASSYSEQRPYNEQFF. The DNA for the CDR3 is TGTGCCAGCAGTTACTCGGAGCAGCGGCCTTACAATGAGCAGTTCTTC.

This clonotype showed up many times. CDR3 in DNA: TGTGCCAGCAGTTCAAGCCCGGGACGGACATATGGCTACACCTTC. Encoded protein: CASSSSPGRTYGYTF. The chain employs TRBV28 and TRBJ1-2; tentative D call: TRBD1 (5 bases). The CDR3 consists of 15 residues. V shed 4 bases and J shed 5 bases, with 17 bases lying between them. CDR1 MDHEN and CDR2 SYDVKM come from the germline V gene.

The CDR3: CASSLYPSGSPYNEQFF. In DNA form, the CDR3 reads TGTGCCAGCAGTTTATATCCCAGCGGGAGTCCTTACAATGAGCAGTTCTTC. The chain couples TRBV28 to TRBJ2-1, with 8 bases fitting TRBD2. There are 17 residues in the CDR3. V lost 1 base and J lost 4; bases outside the gene matches: 9. The germline gives CDR1 MDHEN, CDR2 SYDVKM.

The CDR3 loop is CAPWTVNQPQHF. CDR3 nucleotide sequence: TGTGCCCCCTGGACAGTTAATCAGCCCCAGCATTTT. The chain carries TRBV24-1 and TRBJ1-5; possible D gene TRBD1, 6 bases. Germline loops: CDR1 KGHDR, CDR2 SFDVKD. V dropped 12 bases and J dropped 4 bases, with 12 bases sitting between them. The CDR3 runs 12 residues.

Ten or more counts support this clonotype. This sequence joins TRBV11-2 and TRBJ2-7; D not resolved. V lost 3 bases, J lost 7 bases, and 10 bases lay in between. Germline CDR1 reads SGHAT; CDR2 reads FQNNGV. This CDR3 region has 12 residues. The CDR3 loop is CASSFYGEEQYF. The CDR3 nucleotides read TGTGCCAGCAGCTTTTATGGAGAGGAGCAGTACTTC.

The chain combines TRBV28 with TRBJ2-4; D is unresolved. Germline loops: CDR1 MDHEN, CDR2 SYDVKM. The CDR3 is 15 amino acids. Deletions cut 7 bases from V and 3 bases from J, with 16 bases between. The CDR3 sequence is CASTPRGTLKNIQYF. In DNA, the CDR3 is TGTGCCAGCACCCCCCGCGGAACACTCAAAAACATTCAGTACTTC.

This clonotype showed up just a few times. CDR3 loop: CSATNGYTF. The CDR3, as DNA: TGCAGTGCAACGAATGGCTACACCTTC. The rearrangement joins TRBV20-1 to TRBJ1-2; D ambiguous. Looked up from germline, CDR1 is DFQATT and CDR2 is SNEGSKA (reference sequence). The V end was cut by 6 bases, the J end by 6 bases, with 5 bases between. The length of the CDR3 is 9 residues.

This clonotype has ten or more counts. The V call is TRBV6-2 or TRBV6-3, the J call TRBJ2-7; no definite D call. Germline values: CDR1 MNHEY, CDR2 SVGEGT. V dropped 5 bases and J dropped 6 bases, with 14 bases sitting between them. The CDR3 totals 13 residues. The CDR3 nucleotides read TGTGCCAGCAGTAATCGCGACGGAATCGAGCAGTACTTC. Translation gives CASSNRDGIEQYF.

This clonotype was seen ten or more times. This sequence joins TRBV10-3 and TRBJ2-2, with D unclear. The germline V and J ends were trimmed by 11 bases and 0 bases, with 13 bases remaining between them. CDR1 ENHRY and CDR2 SYGVKD come from the germline V gene. The CDR3 is 14 amino acids. Here the CDR3 DNA reads TGTGCCGTCAACTTGAGCCCGAACACCGGGGAGCTGTTTTTT. Translated: CAVNLSPNTGELFF.

This clonotype was seen repeatedly, ten times or more. The chain joins TRBV29-1 to TRBJ2-7; D ambiguous. V was pared by 6 bases and J by 0 bases, with 18 bases between. This CDR3 has 15 residues. CDR1 and CDR2 (germline): SQVTM, ANQGSEA. The DNA for the CDR3 is TGCAGCGTATATGGTAGTGGGCGGAGCTCCTACGAGCAGTACTTC. This encodes CSVYGSGRSSYEQYF.

This clonotype has a handful of counts. This sequence joins TRBV29-1 and TRBJ2-1; weak D call: TRBD2 (5 bases). V was clipped by 4 bases and J by 1 base, with 8 bases between them. Germline V CDR1 and CDR2: SQVTM, ANQGSEA. The CDR3 length is 13 residues. In DNA, the CDR3 is TGCAGCGTTGCCCGGGATTCCTACAATGAGCAGTTCTTC. Its protein is CSVARDSYNEQFF.

The chain uses TRBV7-8 and TRBJ2-1, with 8 bases matching TRBD1. Per the germline V gene, CDR1 is SGHVS and CDR2 is FQNEAQ. J gave up 0 bases and V 5 bases, and 9 bases lay outside the gene matches. The CDR3 is 17 amino acids. The CDR3 here is CASSPPRGPSSYNEQFF. In nucleotides, the CDR3 is TGTGCCAGCAGCCCTCCCAGGGGGCCGAGCTCCTACAATGAGCAGTTCTTC.

This clonotype has at least ten counts. The rearrangement links TRBV28 to TRBJ1-1; D is undetermined. The CDR3 length is 14 residues. V lost 1 base and J 9 bases, leaving 15 bases between the germline ends. CDR1 and CDR2 (germline): MDHEN, SYDVKM. The CDR3 loop is CASSLYGETEKAFF. CDR3 DNA: TGTGCCAGCAGTTTATATGGGGAAACAGAAAAAGCTTTCTTT.

As for this clonotype: This may be a read error, as it is one base from a much larger clone. The genes are TRBV30 and TRBJ1-5, with D maybe TRBD1 (5 bases). V lost 2 bases, J lost 3 bases, and 8 bases lay in between. CDR1 is GTSNPN and CDR2 is SVGIG in the germline V gene (reference sequence). The CDR3 sequence is 13 residues long. The CDR3 here is CAWSMTDNQPQHF. In DNA form, the CDR3 reads TGTGCCTGGAGTATGACAGACAATCAGCCCCAGCATTTT.

This clonotype was counted at least ten times. The rearrangement joins TRBV6-1 to TRBJ2-3, with 8 bases aligning to TRBD2. Germline CDR1 is MNHNS and CDR2 is SASEGT. The CDR3 sequence is 14 residues long. The V gene end was trimmed by 5 bases and the J gene end by 4 bases; junction bases not matched to a gene: 5. The DNA for the CDR3 is TGTGCCAGCAGTACGAGCGGGAGAGCAGATACGCAGTATTTT. It is translated as CASSTSGRADTQYF.

This clonotype occurred a few times. The chain recombines TRBV28 with TRBJ1-1; maybe TRBD1 (5 bases). The CDR3 loop spans 14 amino acids. Germline V gene sequence: CDR1 MDHEN, CDR2 SYDVKM. V lost 3 bases and J lost 5, with 13 bases in between. CDR3 coding DNA: TGTGCCAGCAGTTTCCGAGGGACGGGGACTGAAGCTTTCTTT. This codes for CASSFRGTGTEAFF.

This clonotype has a count of ten or more. The V and J genes are TRBV11-2 and TRBJ2-7; a possible D gene is TRBD1 (7 bases). CDR1 is SGHAT and CDR2 is FQNNGV in the germline V gene. The CDR3 is made up of 14 amino acids. Trimming shortened V by 2 bases and J by 3 bases, and 11 bases separated the two germline ends. The CDR3 nucleotides are TGTGCCAGCAGCTTAACCAGGGGGGTCTACGAGCAGTACTTC. Its translation: CASSLTRGVYEQYF.

The J gene is TRBJ2-3, the V gene TRBV6-1; 11 bases map to TRBD2. The CDR3 is 17 residues long. Germline V lookup: CDR1 MNHNS, CDR2 SASEGT. Losses at the gene ends were 2 bases for V and 6 bases for J; bases not matched to a gene: 10. The CDR3 bases are TGTGCCAGCAGTGAAAAAACTAGCGGGAGCTTGAGGGATACGCAGTATTTT. Translated: CASSEKTSGSLRDTQYF.

This clonotype turned up a few times. The genes are TRBV28 and TRBJ2-7; weak D call: TRBD1 (6 bases). CDR1 is MDHEN and CDR2 is SYDVKM in the germline V gene. V lost 9 bases and J 7 bases, leaving 13 bases between the germline ends. The CDR3 runs to 11 residues. Here the CDR3 reads CASGPQGEQYF. Here the CDR3 DNA reads TGTGCCAGTGGGCCTCAGGGGGAGCAGTACTTC.

This clonotype was picked up many times. The chain is built from TRBV2 and TRBJ2-5; D unresolved. The V end was cut by 2 bases, the J end by 7 bases, with 2 bases between. The CDR3 is 10 residues long. Germline CDR1 SNHLY, CDR2 FYNNEI. CDR3 DNA: TGTGCCAGCAGTGAACGGACCCAGTACTTC. Translating it yields CASSERTQYF.

The rearrangement joins TRBV7-9 to TRBJ2-1, with D unresolved. In germline, CDR1 is SEHNR, CDR2 FQNEAQ (reference sequence). The CDR3 runs to 16 residues. V lost 5 bases, J lost 6 bases, and 20 bases lay in between. CDR3 nucleotide sequence: TGTGCCAGCAGCGCCCATCTTGAGCTAGGGCCCAATGAGCAGTTCTTC. Its translation is CASSAHLELGPNEQFF.